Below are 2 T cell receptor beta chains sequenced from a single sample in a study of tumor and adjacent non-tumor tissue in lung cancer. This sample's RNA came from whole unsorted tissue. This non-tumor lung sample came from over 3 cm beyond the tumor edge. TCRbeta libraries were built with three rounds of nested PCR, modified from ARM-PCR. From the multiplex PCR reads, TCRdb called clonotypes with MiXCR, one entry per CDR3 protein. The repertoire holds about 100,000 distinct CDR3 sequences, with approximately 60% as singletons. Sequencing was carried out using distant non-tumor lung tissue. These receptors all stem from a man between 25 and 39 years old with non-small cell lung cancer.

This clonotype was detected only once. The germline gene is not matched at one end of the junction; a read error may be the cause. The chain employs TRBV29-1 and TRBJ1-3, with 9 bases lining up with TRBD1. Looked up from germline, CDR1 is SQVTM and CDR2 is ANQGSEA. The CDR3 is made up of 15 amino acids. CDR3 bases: TGCAGCGTTGAAAATCGGGACAGGGTTGGAAACACTATATATTTT. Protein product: CSVENRDRVGNTIYF.

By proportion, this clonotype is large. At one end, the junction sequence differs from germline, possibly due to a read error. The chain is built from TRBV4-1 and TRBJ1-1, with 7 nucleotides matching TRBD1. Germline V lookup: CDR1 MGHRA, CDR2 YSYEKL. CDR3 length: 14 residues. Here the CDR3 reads CASSPRQGNTEAFF. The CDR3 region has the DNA TGTGCCAGCAGCCCCCGACAGGGGAACACTGAAGCTTTCTTT.